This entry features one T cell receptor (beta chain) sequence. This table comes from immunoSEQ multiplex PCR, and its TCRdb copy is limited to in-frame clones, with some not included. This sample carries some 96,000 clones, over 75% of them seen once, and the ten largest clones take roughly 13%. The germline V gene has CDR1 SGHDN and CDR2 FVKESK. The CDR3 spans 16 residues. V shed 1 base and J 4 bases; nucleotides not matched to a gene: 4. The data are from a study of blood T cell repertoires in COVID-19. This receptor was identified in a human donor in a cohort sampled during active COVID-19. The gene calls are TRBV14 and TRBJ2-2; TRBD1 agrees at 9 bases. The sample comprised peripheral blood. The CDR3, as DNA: TGTGCCAGCAGCCAAGGGACAGGGGCGAGCACCGGGGAGCTGTTTTTT. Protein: CASSQGTGASTGELFF.